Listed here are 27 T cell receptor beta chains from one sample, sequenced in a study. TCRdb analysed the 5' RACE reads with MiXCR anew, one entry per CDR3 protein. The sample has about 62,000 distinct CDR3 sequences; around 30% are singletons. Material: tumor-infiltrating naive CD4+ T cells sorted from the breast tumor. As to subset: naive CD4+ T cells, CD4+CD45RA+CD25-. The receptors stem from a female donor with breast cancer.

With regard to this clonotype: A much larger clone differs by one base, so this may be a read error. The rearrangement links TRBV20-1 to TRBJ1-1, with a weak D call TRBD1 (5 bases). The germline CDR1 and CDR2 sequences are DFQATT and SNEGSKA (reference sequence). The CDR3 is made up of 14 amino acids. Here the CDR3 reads CGARREDMNTEAFF. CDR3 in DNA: TGCGGTGCTAGAAGAGAGGACATGAACACTGAAGCTTTCTTT.

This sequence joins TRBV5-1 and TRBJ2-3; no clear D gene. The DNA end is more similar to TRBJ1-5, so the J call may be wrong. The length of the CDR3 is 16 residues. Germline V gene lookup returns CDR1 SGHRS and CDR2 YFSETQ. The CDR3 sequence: CASSLGSSTPLDTQHF. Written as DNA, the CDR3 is TGCGCCAGCAGCTTGGGATCCAGCACTCCCCTAGATACGCAGCATTTT.

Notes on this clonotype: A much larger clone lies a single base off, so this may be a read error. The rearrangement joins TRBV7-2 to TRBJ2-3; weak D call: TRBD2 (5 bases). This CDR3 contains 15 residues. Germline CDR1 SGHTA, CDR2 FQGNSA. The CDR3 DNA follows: TGTGCCGGCAGCTTAGAGGGTCATCGCACAGATACGCAGTATTTT. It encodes CAGSLEGHRTDTQYF.

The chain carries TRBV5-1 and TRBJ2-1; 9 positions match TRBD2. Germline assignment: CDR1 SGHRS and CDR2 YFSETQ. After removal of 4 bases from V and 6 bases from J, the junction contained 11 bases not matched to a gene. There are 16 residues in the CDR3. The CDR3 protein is CASSTGLARSANEQFF. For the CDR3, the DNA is TGCGCCAGCAGCACGGGACTAGCCCGGAGCGCCAATGAGCAGTTCTTC.

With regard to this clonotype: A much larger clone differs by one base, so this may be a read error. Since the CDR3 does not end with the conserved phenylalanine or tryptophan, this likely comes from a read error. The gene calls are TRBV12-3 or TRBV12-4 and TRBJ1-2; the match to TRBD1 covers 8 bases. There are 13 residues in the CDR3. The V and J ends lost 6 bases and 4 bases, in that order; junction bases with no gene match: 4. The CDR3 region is CASRTGGGYGYTI. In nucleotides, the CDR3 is TGTGCCAGCAGAACAGGGGGAGGCTATGGCTACACCATC.

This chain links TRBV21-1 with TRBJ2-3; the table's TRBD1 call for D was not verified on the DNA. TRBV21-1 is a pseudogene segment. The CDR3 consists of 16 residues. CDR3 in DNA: TGTGCCAGCAGCAATTCGGACAGGGGGTTCACAGATACGCAGTATTTT. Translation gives CASSNSDRGFTDTQYF.

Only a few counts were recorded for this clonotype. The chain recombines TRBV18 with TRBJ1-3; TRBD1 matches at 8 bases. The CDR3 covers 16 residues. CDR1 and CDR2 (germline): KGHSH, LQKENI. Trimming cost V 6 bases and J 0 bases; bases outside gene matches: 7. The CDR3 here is CASSLAGGLSGNTIYF. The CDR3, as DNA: TGTGCCAGCTCTCTCGCAGGGGGCCTCTCTGGAAACACCATATATTTT. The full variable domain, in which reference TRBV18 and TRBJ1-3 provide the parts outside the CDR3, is NAGVMQNPRHLVRRRGQEARLRCSPMKGHSHVYWYRQLPEEGLKFMVYLQKENIIDESGMPKERFSAEFPKEGPSILRIQQVVRGDSAAYFCASSLAGGLSGNTIYFGEGSWLTVV.

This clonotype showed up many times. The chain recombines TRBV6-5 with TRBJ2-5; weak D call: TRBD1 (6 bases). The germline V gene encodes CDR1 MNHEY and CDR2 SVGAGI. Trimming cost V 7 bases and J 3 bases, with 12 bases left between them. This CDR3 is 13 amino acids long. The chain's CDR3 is CASTPDSEETQYF. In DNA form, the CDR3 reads TGTGCCAGCACCCCGGACAGTGAAGAGACCCAGTACTTC.

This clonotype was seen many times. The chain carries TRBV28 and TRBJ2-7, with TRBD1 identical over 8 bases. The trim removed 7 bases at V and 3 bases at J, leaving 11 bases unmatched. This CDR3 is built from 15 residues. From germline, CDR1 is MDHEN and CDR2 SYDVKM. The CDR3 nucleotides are TGTGCCAGCATTACAGGGGGTCTGCAACACTACGAGCAGTACTTC. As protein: CASITGGLQHYEQYF.

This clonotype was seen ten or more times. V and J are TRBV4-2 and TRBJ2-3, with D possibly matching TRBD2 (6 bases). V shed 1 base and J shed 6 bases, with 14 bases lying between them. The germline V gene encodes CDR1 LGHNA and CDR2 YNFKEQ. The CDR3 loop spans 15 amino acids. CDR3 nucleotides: TGTGCCAGCAGCCAAGGGACACAGGCGGGGGATACGCAGTATTTT. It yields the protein CASSQGTQAGDTQYF.

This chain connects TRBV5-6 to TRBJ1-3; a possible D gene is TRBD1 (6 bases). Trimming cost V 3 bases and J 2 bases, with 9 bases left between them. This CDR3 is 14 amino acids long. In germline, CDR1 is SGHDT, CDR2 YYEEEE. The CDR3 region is CASSWGGTGNTIYF. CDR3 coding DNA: TGTGCCAGCAGCTGGGGGGGCACTGGAAACACCATATATTTT.

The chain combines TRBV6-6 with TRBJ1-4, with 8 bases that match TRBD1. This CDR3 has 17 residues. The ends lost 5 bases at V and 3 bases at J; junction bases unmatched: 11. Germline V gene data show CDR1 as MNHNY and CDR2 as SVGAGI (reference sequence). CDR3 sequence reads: CASSSGQGKLANEKLFF. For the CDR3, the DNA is TGTGCCAGCAGTAGCGGACAGGGTAAATTGGCTAATGAAAAACTGTTTTTT.

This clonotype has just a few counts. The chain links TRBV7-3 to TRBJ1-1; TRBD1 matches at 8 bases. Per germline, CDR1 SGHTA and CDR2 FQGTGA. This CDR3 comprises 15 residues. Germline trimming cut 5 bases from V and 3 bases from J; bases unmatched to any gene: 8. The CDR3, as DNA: TGTGCCAGCAGCCAATCAGGGGGCGCTTACACTGAAGCTTTCTTT. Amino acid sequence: CASSQSGGAYTEAFF.

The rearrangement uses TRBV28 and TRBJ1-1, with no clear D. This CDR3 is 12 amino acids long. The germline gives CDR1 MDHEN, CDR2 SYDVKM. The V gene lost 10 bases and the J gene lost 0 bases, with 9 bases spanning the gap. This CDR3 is CATCLLNTEAFF. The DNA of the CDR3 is TGTGCCACCTGCCTCCTGAACACTGAAGCTTTCTTT. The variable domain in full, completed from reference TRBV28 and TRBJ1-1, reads DVKVTQSSRYLVKRTGEKVFLECVQDMDHENMFWYRQDPGLGLRLIYFSYDVKMKEKGDIPEGYSVSREKKERFSLILESASTNQTSMYLCATCLLNTEAFFGQGTRLTVV.

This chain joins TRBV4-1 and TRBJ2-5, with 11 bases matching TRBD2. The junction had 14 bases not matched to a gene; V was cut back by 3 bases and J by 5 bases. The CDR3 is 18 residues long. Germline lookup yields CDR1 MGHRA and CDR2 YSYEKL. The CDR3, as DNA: TGCGCCAGCAGCCAGGAGACCTTAGCGGGAGGGATGAGGGAGACCCAGTACTTC. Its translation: CASSQETLAGGMRETQYF.

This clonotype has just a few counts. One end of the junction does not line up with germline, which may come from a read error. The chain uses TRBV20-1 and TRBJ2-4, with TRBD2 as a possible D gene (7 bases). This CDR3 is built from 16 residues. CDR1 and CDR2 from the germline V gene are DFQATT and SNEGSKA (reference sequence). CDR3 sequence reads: CSARGGAGVAKNIQYF. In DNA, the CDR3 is TGCAGTGCCAGAGGGGGGGCGGGAGTAGCCAAAAACATTCAGTACTTC.

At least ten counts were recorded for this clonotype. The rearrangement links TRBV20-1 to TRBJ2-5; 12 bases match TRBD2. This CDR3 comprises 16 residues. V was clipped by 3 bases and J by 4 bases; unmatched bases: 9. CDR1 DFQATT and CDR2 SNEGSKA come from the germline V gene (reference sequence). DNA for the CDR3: TGCAGTGCTAGTCTATGGCTAGCGGGGGGGGGAGAGACCCAGTACTTC. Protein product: CSASLWLAGGGETQYF.

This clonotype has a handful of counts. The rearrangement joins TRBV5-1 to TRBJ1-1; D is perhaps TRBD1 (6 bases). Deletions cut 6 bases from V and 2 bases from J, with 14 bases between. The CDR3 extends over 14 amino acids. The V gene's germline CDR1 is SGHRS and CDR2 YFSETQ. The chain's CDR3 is CASTIDGTNTEAFF. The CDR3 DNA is TGCGCCAGCACAATCGACGGGACAAACACTGAAGCTTTCTTT.

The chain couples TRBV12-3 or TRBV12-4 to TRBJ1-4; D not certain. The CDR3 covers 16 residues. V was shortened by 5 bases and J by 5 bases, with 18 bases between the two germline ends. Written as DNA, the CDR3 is TGTGCCAGCAGTCAAGACCCTGGGGAAGGAAATGAAAAACTGTTTTTT. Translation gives CASSQDPGEGNEKLFF.

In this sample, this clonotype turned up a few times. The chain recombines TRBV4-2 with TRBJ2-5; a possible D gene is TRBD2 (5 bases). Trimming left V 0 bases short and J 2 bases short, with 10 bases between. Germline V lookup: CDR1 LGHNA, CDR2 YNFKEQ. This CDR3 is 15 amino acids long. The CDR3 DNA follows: TGTGCCAGCAGCCAAGATCCCCAGCGGCAAGAGACCCAGTACTTC. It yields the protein CASSQDPQRQETQYF.

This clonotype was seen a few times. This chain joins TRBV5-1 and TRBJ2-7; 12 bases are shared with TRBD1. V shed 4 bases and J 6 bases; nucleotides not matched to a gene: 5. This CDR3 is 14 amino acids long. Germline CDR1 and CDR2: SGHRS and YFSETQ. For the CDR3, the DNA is TGCGCCAGCAGCGAGGGACAGGGGGCTGTCGAGCAGTACTTC. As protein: CASSEGQGAVEQYF. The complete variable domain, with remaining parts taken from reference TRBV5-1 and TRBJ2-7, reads KAGVTQTPRYLIKTRGQQVTLSCSPISGHRSVSWYQQTPGQGLQFLFEYFSETQRNKGNFPGRFSGRQFSNSRSEMNVSTLELGDSALYLCASSEGQGAVEQYFGPGTRLTVT.

This CDR3 is CAGNVASEMTAEQFF. The CDR3, as DNA: TGTGCCGGCAACGTAGCTAGCGAAATGACCGCCGAGCAGTTCTTC. V is TRBV9 and J is TRBJ2-1; a weak D match, TRBD2 (6 bases). CDR3 length: 15 amino acids. CDR1 and CDR2 (germline): SGDLS, YYNGEE. Trimming removed 10 bases from V and 10 bases from J, with 27 bases in between.

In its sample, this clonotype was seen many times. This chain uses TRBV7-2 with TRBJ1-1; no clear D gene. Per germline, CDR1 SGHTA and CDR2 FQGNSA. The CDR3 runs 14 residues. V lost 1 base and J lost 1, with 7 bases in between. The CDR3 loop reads CASSLDDANTEAFF. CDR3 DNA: TGTGCCAGCAGCTTAGATGACGCGAACACTGAAGCTTTCTTT.

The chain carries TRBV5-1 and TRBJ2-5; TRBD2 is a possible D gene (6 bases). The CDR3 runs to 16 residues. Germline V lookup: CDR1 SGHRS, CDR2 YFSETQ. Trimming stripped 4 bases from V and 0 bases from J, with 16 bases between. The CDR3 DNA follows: TGCGCCAGCAGCCGGACCGGCGGGACGTACCAAGAGACCCAGTACTTC. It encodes CASSRTGGTYQETQYF.

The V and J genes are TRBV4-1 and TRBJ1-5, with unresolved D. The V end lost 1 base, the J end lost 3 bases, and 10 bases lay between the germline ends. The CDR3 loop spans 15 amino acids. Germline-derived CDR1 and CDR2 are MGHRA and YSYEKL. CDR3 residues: CASSQGRLINQPQHF. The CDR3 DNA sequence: TGCGCCAGCAGCCAAGGTCGGCTGATCAATCAGCCCCAGCATTTT.

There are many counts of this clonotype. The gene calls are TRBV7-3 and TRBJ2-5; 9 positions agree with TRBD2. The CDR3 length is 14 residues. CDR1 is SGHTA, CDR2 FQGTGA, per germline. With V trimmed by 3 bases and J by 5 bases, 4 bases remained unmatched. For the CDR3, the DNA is TGTGCCAGCAGCTTGCTAGCGGGACGGGAGACCCAGTACTTC. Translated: CASSLLAGRETQYF.

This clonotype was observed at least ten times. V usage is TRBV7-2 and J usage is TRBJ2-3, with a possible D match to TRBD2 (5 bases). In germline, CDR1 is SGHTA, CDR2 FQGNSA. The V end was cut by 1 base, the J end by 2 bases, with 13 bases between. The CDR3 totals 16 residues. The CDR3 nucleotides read TGTGCCAGCAGCTTAGACTCAAGCGGACCCACAGATACGCAGTATTTT. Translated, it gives CASSLDSSGPTDTQYF.